Listed below are T cell receptor beta chains from one sample, sequenced in a study of blood T cell repertoires in COVID-19. Clones were sequenced by immunoSEQ multiplex PCR, and TCRdb holds only the in-frame ones, with some missing. This repertoire shows roughly 65,000 clones, roughly four fifths found once; its top ten account for about 40%. The specimen sequenced was peripheral blood. These receptor sequences come from a human donor in a cohort sampled during active COVID-19. Each CDR3 is given without its conserved first and last residue. Each record gives: V gene, CDR3 protein.

TRBV7-3 | ASSQEGGSGGTNTQY
TRBV25-1 | ASSGRVMGYGYT
TRBV7-9 | ASSSRLAGGTSYEQY
TRBV2 | ASSKGQELNTGELF
TRBV28 | ASSPKRTGDKNIQY
TRBV5-4 | ASSLTRGYGYT
TRBV2 | ASSPGQGVYEQY
TRBV5-1 | ASSPPSSRDEQY
TRBV5-1 | ASSLVGQGQETQY
TRBV5-1 | ASSEPDRFYNSPLH
TRBV5-1 | ASSSRTDSYNEQF
TRBV9 | ASSGPGDRAETSSYNSPLH
TRBV4-2 | ASSQESRGRDTQY
TRBV4-1 | ASSPPWTENTGELF
TRBV11-2 | ASSLERGTEAF
TRBV5-1 | ASSLTPDRGNEKLF
TRBV5-6 | ASSFQGAVFYGYT
TRBV6-4 | ASSDSGGREAF
TRBV9 | ASSGLAGGQDTQY
TRBV4-2 | ASSHSEGARGTEAF
TRBV7-9 | ASSSTVNEKLF
TRBV28 | ASSHPFGSNSPLH
TRBV7-8 | ASSATGLYGYT
TRBV21-1 | ASMSGLYSGNTIY
TRBV15 | ATSRAIRGRPTLSPQH
TRBV6-6 | ASSYSRDNEQF
TRBV6-6 | ASRPLPHNEQF
TRBV27 | ASSRRDRQNGELF
TRBV6-4 | ASSDPGLAGGTYEQY
TRBV6-2/TRBV6-3 | ASSQGQVNTGELF
TRBV7-9 | ASSLGGGSNEKLF
TRBV7-2 | ASSPWTSGGPHAVNEQF
TRBV19 | ASRSGLSGVGETQY
TRBV10-3 | AISTPLTGHQF
TRBV19 | ASTTNLGQENTEAF
TRBV7-6 | ASAPSGLPGGTQY
TRBV7-2 | ASLTSGGPTDTQY
TRBV30 | AWSLAGGLEQY
TRBV19 | ASSIWGRAGETQY
TRBV2 | ASSVTFGPYEQY
TRBV11-1 | ASSRRQGLRQETQY
TRBV28 | ASRRDYGYT
TRBV4-1 | ASSPQPHGTYEQY
TRBV7-8 | ASSLNFRGLGEQY
TRBV28 | ASTFGGSDGEKLF